This T cell receptor (beta chain) was observed in a study of blood T cell repertoires in COVID-19. Original methodology: Counts of nucleated cells, estimated from reference gene primer amplification, were obtained. TCRdb's copy holds only in-frame clones and misses some; the assay was immunoSEQ multiplex PCR. That table is the source of V, J and clone size, and D and trimming were worked out from the DNA. The sample lists over 100,000 clones; about 89% were seen once. Germline CDR1 DFQATT, CDR2 SNEGSKA (reference sequence). This CDR3 is built from 11 residues. V was trimmed by 3 bases and J by 5 bases, leaving 7 bases between them.

The clonotype originates from a human donor in a cohort sampled during active COVID-19. Specimen: peripheral blood. The gene calls are TRBV20-1 and TRBJ1-2; D ambiguous. For the CDR3, the DNA is TGCAGTGCTAGTGTCGGGTATGGCTACACCTTC. It is translated as CSASVGYGYTF.